This T cell receptor (beta chain) was observed in a study of CD8 T cells in ankylosing spondylitis. Study-wide results and limits: It appeared that ankylosing spondylitis blood was characterized by a TCR beta motif of about eight highly homologous variants.

Germline V gene data show CDR1 as SGDLS and CDR2 as YYNGEE. There are 15 residues in the CDR3. J lost 3 bases, V lost 4 bases, and 5 bases had no gene match. With molecular barcodes, quantitative 5'-RACE was used to make the TCR beta libraries. TCRdb re-called the 5' RACE reads with MiXCR, one entry per CDR3 protein. The table records around 130,000 distinct CDR3 sequences, about 6.4% of them present only once. This clonotype was recorded once. Its antigen is not identified. The rearrangement joins TRBV9 to TRBJ1-2, with TRBD1 matching over 11 bases. This TCR was recovered from a male donor with ankylosing spondylitis or in good health (not recorded which). The source material was blood, either unsorted or a sorted T cell fraction (not recorded which). The CDR3 nucleotides read TGTGCCAGCAGCCCCCGGACAGGGGGCTACTATGGCTACACCTTC. It is translated as CASSPRTGGYYGYTF.